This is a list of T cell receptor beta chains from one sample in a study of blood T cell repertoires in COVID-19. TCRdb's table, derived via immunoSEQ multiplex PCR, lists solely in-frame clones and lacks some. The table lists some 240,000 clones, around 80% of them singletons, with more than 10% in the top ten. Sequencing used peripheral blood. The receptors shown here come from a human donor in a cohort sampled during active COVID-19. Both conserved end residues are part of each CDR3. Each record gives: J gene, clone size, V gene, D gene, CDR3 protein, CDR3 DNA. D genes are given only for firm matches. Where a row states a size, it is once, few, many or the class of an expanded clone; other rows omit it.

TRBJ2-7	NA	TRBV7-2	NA	CASRGGGPNPYEQYF	TGTGCCAGCAGAGGAGGGGGCCCTAACCCCTACGAGCAGTACTTC
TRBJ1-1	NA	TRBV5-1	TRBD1	CASSIRQGKGTGTEAFF	TGCGCCAGCAGCATTAGACAGGGGAAGGGGACGGGGACTGAAGCTTTCTTT
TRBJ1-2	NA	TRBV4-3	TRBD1	CASSQRTGVDYGYTF	TGCGCCAGCAGCCAGCGGACAGGGGTGGACTATGGCTACACCTTC
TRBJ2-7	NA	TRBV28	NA	CASSPYTYEQYF	TGTGCCAGCAGTCCTTATACCTACGAGCAGTACTTC
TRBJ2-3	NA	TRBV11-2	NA	CASSLDGGGNGDTQYF	TGTGCCAGCAGCTTAGACGGCGGCGGGAACGGAGATACGCAGTATTTT
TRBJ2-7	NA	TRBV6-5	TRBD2	CASSRLAGSYEQYF	TGTGCCAGCAGTAGACTAGCGGGCTCCTACGAGCAGTACTTC
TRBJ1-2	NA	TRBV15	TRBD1	CATNPTGVGGYTF	TGTGCCACCAACCCGACAGGGGTCGGGGGCTACACCTTC
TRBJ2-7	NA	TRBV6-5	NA	CASSYFDGSSYEQYF	TGTGCCAGCAGTTATTTCGACGGGAGCTCCTACGAGCAGTACTTC
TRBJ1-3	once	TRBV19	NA	CASNMPPQGWFSGNTIYF	TGTGCCAGTAATATGCCCCCGCAGGGCTGGTTCTCTGGAAACACCATATATTTT
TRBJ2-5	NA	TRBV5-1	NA	CASSSSPRVETQYF	TGCGCCAGCAGCTCCTCCCCCAGGGTAGAGACCCAGTACTTC
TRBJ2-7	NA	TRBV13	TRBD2	CASSLSGGEQYF	TGTGCCAGCAGCTTAAGCGGGGGCGAGCAGTACTTC
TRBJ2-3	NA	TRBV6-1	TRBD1	CASTDRDRGSDTQYF	TGTGCCAGCACCGACCGGGACAGGGGCTCAGATACGCAGTATTTT
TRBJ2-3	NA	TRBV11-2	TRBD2	CASSLYSGGTDTQYF	TGTGCCAGCAGCTTGTATAGCGGGGGCACAGATACGCAGTATTTT
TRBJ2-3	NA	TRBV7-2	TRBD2	CASSPGLGWDTQYF	TGTGCCAGCAGCCCGGGACTAGGATGGGATACGCAGTATTTT
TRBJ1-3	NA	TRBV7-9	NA	CASSLMGGTSGNTIYF	TGTGCCAGCAGCCTAATGGGGGGGACTTCTGGAAACACCATATATTTT
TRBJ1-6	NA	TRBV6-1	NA	CASSEARGASPLHF	TGTGCCAGCAGTGAAGCGCGGGGGGCTTCACCCCTCCACTTT
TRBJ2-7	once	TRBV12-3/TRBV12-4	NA	CASSLGSDEQYF	TGTGCCAGCAGTTTAGGGTCGGACGAGCAGTACTTC
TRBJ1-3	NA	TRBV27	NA	CASSLMGDSSGNTIYF	TGTGCCAGCAGTTTGATGGGTGACAGCTCTGGAAACACCATATATTTT
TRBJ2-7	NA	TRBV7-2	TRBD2	CASSLVRGGEYEQYF	TGTGCCAGCAGCTTAGTGCGGGGGGGCGAATACGAGCAGTACTTC
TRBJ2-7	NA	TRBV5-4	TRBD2	CASTSAGVGDEQYF	TGTGCCAGCACCTCTGCGGGGGTGGGGGACGAGCAGTACTTC
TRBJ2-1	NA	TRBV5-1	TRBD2	CASTRTSGGLNEQFF	TGCGCCAGCACTCGGACTAGCGGGGGGTTAAATGAGCAGTTCTTC
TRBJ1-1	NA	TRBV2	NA	CASSSYTEAFF	TGTGCCAGCAGTTCATACACTGAAGCTTTCTTT
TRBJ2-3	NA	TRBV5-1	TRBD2	CASSLRSSSGRTDTQYF	TGCGCCAGCAGCTTGAGGTCTTCTAGCGGGAGGACAGATACGCAGTATTTT
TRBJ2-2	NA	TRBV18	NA	CASSPLAGSNTGELFF	TGTGCCAGCTCACCACTAGCAGGGTCGAACACCGGGGAGCTGTTTTTT
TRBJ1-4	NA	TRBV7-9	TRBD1	CASSPGDSPNEKLFF	TGTGCCAGCAGCCCGGGGGACAGCCCTAATGAAAAACTGTTTTTT
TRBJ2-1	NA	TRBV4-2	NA	CASSQPELEQFF	TGTGCCAGCAGCCAACCCGAACTCGAGCAGTTCTTC
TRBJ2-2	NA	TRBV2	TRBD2	CASSLRTSGNTGELFF	TGTGCCAGCAGTCTCCGGACTAGCGGGAACACCGGGGAGCTGTTTTTT
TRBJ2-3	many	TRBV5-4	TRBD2	CASSSSGGTGDTQYF	TGTGCCAGCAGCTCCTCGGGGGGTACTGGAGATACGCAGTATTTT
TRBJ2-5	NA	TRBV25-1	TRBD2	CASRGELAGGPRETQYF	TGTGCCAGCAGGGGAGAGCTAGCGGGAGGGCCTAGAGAGACCCAGTACTTC
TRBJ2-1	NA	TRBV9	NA	CASSVGVRNEQFF	TGTGCCAGCAGCGTCGGGGTTAGGAATGAGCAGTTCTTC
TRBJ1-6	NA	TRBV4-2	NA	CASSLGTPTGSPLHF	TGTGCCAGCAGCCTTGGGACACCGACGGGTTCACCCCTCCACTTT
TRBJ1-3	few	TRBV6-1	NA	CASSEGRYTIYF	TGTGCCAGCAGTGAAGGGCGGTACACCATATATTTT
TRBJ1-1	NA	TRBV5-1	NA	CASSLMMNADSEAFF	TGCGCCAGCAGCTTAATGATGAATGCGGACTCTGAAGCTTTCTTT
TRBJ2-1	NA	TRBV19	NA	CASSIKRGYNEQFF	TGTGCCAGTAGTATCAAAAGGGGGTACAATGAGCAGTTCTTC
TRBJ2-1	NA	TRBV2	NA	CASSEVGGSYNEQFF	TGTGCCAGCAGTGAAGTTGGCGGTTCCTACAATGAGCAGTTCTTC
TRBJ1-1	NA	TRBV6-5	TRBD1	CASRTGTGATEAFF	TGTGCCAGCAGGACCGGGACAGGGGCCACTGAAGCTTTCTTT
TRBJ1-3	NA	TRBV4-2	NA	CASSQDLGASGNTIYF	TGTGCCAGCAGCCAAGATCTGGGGGCCTCTGGAAACACCATATATTTT